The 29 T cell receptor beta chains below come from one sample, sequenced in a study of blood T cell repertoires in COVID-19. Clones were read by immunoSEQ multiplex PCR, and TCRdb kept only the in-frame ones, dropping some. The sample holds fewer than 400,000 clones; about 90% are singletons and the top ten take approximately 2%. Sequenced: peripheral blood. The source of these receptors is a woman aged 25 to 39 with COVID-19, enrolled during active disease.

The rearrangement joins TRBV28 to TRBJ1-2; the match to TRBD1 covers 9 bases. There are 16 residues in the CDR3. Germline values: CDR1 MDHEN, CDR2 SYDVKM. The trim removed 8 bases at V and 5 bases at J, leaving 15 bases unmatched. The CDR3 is CASLPGQGVSRYGYTF. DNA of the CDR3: TGTGCCAGCCTACCGGGACAGGGTGTCAGTCGATATGGCTACACCTTC.

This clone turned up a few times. CDR3: CASSLLPGNTEAFF. The CDR3 DNA sequence: TGCGCCAGCAGCTTGCTTCCAGGGAACACTGAAGCTTTCTTT. This rearrangement joins TRBV5-1 to TRBJ1-1; D is undetermined. Deletions cut 1 base from V and 1 base from J, with 8 bases between. Germline CDR1 and CDR2: SGHRS and YFSETQ. There are 14 residues in the CDR3.

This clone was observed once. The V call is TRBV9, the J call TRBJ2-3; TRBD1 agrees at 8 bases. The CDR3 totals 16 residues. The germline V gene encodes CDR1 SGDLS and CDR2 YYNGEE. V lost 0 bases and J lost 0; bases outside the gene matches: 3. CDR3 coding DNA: TGTGCCAGCAGCGTAGGGGACAGGCTAAGCACAGATACGCAGTATTTT. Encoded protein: CASSVGDRLSTDTQYF.

The CDR3 is CAWSAPLIRGVNQETQYF. The CDR3 nucleotides are TGTGCCTGGAGTGCCCCCCTAATTCGCGGGGTAAACCAAGAGACCCAGTACTTC. V gene TRBV30 combines with J gene TRBJ2-5, with a tentative D call TRBD2 (6 bases). Germline CDR1 GTSNPN, CDR2 SVGIG (reference sequence). V was cut by 1 base and J by 0 bases, with 21 bases left in between. The CDR3 loop spans 18 amino acids.

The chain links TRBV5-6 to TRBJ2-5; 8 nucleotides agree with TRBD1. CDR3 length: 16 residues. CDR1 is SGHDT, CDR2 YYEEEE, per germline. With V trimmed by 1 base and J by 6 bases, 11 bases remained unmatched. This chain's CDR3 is CASSLWADRALQTQYF. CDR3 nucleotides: TGTGCCAGCAGCTTGTGGGCGGACAGGGCGCTACAGACCCAGTACTTC.

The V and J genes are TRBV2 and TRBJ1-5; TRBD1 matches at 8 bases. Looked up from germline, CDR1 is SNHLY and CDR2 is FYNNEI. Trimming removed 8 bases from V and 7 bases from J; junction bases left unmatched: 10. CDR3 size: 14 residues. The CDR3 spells CASGETGVMQPQHF. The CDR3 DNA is TGTGCCAGCGGGGAGACAGGGGTTATGCAGCCCCAGCATTTT.

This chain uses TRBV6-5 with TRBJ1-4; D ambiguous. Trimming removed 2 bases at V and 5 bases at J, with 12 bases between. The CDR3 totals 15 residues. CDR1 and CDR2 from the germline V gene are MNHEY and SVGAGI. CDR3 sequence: CASSYHSGQNEKLFF. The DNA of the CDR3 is TGTGCCAGCAGTTACCACTCAGGCCAGAATGAAAAACTGTTTTTT.

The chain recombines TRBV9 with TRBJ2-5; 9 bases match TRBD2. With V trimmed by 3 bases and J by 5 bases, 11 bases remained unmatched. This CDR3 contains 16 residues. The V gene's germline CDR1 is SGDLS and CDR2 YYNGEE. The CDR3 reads CASSATLRGGGETQYF. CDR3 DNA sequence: TGTGCCAGCAGCGCCACCCTTCGCGGGGGGGGCGAGACCCAGTACTTC.

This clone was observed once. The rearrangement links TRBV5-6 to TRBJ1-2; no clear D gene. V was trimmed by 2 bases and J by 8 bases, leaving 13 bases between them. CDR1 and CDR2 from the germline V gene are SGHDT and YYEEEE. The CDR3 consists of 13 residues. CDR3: CASSFGMLSGYTF. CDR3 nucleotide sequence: TGTGCCAGCAGCTTCGGGATGTTAAGCGGCTACACCTTC.

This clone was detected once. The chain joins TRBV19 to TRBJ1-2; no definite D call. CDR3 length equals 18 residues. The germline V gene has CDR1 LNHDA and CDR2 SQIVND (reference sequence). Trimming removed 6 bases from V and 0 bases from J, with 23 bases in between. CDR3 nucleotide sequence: TGTGCCAGTAGAGGTGGATTTGAGGGCTTAGCCGCTAACTATGGCTACACCTTC. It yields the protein CASRGGFEGLAANYGYTF.

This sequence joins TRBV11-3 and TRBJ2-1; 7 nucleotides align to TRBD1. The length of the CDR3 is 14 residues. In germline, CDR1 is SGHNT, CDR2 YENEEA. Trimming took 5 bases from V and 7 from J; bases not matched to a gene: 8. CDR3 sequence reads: CASSPRQGRNEQFF. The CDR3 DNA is TGTGCCAGCAGCCCCCGACAGGGAAGGAATGAGCAGTTCTTC.

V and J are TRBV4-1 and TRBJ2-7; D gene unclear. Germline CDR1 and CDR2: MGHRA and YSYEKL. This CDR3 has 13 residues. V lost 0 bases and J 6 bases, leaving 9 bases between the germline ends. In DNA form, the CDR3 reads TGCGCCAGCAGCCAAGATTGGCAGGTCGAGCAGTACTTC. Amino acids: CASSQDWQVEQYF.

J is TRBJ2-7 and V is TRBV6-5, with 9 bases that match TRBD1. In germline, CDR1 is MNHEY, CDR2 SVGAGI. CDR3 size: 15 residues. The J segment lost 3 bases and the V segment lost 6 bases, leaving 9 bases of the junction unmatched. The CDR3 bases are TGTGCCAGCAGCCAAATACCGGGACAGGGCTACGAGCAGTACTTC. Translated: CASSQIPGQGYEQYF.

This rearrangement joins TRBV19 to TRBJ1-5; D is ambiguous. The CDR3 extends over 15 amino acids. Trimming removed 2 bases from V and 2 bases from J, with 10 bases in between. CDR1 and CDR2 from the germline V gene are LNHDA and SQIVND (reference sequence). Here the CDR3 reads CASSIFTRGNQPQHF. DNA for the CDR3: TGTGCCAGTAGTATATTCACGCGAGGCAATCAGCCCCAGCATTTT.

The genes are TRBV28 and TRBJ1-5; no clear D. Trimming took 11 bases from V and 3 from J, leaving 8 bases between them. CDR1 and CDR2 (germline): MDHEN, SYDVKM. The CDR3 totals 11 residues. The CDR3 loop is CAAGPNQPQHF. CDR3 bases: TGTGCCGCAGGTCCCAATCAGCCCCAGCATTTT.

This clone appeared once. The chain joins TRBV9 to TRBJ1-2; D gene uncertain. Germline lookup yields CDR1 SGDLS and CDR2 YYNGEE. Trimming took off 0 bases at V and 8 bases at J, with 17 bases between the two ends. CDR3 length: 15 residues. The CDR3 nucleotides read TGTGCCAGCAGCGTAGGGGTAGGCGGTGCGGGCGGCTACACCTTC. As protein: CASSVGVGGAGGYTF.

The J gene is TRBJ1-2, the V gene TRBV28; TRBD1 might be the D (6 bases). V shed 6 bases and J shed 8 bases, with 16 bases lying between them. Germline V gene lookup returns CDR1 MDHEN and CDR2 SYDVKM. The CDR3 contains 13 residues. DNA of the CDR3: TGTGCCAGCAGGCCCGACAGGATTGAGGGCTACACCTTC. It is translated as CASRPDRIEGYTF.

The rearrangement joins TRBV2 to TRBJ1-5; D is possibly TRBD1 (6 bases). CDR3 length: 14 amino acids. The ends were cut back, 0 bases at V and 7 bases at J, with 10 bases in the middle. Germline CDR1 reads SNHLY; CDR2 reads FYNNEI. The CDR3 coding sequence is TGTGCCAGCAGTGAAGCAGGGGGATGGCAGCCCCAGCATTTT. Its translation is CASSEAGGWQPQHF.

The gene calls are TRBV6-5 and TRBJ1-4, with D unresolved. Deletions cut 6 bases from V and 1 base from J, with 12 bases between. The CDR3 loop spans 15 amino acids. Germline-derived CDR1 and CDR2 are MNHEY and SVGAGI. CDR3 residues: CASRAFEGTNEKLFF. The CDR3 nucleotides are TGTGCCAGCAGAGCTTTTGAGGGAACTAATGAAAAACTGTTTTTT.

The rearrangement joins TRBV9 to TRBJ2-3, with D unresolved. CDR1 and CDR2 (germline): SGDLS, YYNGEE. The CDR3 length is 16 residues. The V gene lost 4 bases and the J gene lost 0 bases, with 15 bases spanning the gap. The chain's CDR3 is CASSSPAAASTDTQYF. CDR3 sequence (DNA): TGTGCCAGCAGCTCCCCGGCGGCGGCTAGCACAGATACGCAGTATTTT.

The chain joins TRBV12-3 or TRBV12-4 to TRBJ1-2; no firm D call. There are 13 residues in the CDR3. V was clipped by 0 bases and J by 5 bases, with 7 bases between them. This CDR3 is CASSLAVVYGYTF. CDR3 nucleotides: TGTGCCAGCAGTTTAGCGGTAGTATATGGCTACACCTTC.

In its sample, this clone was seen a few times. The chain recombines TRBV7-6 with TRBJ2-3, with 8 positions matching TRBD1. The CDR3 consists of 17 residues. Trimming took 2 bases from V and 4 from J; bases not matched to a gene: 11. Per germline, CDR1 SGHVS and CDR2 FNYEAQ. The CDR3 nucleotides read TGTGCCAGCAGCTTAACTCTGAGGCAGGGGGCGGCAGATACGCAGTATTTT. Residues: CASSLTLRQGAADTQYF.

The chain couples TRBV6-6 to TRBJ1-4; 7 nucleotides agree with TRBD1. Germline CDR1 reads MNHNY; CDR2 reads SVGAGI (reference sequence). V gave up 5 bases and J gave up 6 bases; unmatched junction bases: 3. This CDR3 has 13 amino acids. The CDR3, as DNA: TGTGCCAGCAGTGACAGGGTTGATGAAAAACTGTTTTTT. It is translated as CASSDRVDEKLFF.

Here the CDR3 DNA reads TGTGCCAGCAGTTCCCCGACAGGGACTAATTCACCCCTCCACTTT. Residues: CASSSPTGTNSPLHF. This chain connects TRBV6-5 to TRBJ1-6; 7 bases fit TRBD1. CDR1 and CDR2 (germline): MNHEY, SVGAGI. This CDR3 spans 15 amino acids. V was clipped by 4 bases and J by 6 bases; unmatched bases: 6.

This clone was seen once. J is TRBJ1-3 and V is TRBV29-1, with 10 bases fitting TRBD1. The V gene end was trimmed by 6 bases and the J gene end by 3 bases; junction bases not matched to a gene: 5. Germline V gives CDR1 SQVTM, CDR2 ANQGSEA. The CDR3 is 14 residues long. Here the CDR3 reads CSVSGTGVGNTIYF. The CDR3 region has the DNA TGCAGCGTGTCTGGGACAGGGGTTGGAAACACCATATATTTT.

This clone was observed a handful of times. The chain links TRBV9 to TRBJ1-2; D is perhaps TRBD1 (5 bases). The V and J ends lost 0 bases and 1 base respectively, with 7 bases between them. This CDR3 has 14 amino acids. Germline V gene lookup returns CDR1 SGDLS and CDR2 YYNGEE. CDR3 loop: CASSVAGFNYGYTF. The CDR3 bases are TGTGCCAGCAGCGTAGCAGGGTTTAACTATGGCTACACCTTC.

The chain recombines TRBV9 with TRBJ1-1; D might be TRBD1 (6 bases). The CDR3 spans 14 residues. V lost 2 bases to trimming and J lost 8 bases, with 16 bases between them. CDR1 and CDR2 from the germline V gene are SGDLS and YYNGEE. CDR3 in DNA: TGTGCCAGCAGCGTTCTGGTGGACAGCCCAGAAGCTTTCTTT. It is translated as CASSVLVDSPEAFF.

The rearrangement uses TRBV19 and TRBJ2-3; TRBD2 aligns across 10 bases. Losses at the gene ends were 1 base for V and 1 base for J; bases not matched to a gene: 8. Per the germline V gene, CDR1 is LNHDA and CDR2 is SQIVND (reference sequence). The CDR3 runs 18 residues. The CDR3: CASSIAYLTSGGTDTQYF. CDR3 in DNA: TGTGCCAGTAGTATAGCCTACCTTACTAGCGGGGGCACAGATACGCAGTATTTT.

Here the CDR3 DNA reads TGCGCCAGCAGACCACACGGTGGCGGTACGCAGTATTTT. This gives the protein CASRPHGGGTQYF. The J gene is TRBJ2-3, the V gene TRBV5-1; D uncertain. The CDR3 consists of 13 residues. CDR1 and CDR2 from the germline V gene are SGHRS and YFSETQ. The ends were cut back, 5 bases at V and 8 bases at J, with 15 bases in the middle.